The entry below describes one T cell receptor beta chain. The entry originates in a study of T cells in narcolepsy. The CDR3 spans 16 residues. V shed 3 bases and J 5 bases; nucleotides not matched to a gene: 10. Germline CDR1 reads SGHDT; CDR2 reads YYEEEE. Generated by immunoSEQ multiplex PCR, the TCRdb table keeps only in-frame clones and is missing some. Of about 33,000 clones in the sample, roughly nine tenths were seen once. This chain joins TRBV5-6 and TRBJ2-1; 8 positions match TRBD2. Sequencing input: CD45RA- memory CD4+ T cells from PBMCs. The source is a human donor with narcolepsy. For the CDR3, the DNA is TGTGCCAGCAGCTCGCCACTAAGCGGGAGAGACAATGAGCAGTTCTTC. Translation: CASSSPLSGRDNEQFF.